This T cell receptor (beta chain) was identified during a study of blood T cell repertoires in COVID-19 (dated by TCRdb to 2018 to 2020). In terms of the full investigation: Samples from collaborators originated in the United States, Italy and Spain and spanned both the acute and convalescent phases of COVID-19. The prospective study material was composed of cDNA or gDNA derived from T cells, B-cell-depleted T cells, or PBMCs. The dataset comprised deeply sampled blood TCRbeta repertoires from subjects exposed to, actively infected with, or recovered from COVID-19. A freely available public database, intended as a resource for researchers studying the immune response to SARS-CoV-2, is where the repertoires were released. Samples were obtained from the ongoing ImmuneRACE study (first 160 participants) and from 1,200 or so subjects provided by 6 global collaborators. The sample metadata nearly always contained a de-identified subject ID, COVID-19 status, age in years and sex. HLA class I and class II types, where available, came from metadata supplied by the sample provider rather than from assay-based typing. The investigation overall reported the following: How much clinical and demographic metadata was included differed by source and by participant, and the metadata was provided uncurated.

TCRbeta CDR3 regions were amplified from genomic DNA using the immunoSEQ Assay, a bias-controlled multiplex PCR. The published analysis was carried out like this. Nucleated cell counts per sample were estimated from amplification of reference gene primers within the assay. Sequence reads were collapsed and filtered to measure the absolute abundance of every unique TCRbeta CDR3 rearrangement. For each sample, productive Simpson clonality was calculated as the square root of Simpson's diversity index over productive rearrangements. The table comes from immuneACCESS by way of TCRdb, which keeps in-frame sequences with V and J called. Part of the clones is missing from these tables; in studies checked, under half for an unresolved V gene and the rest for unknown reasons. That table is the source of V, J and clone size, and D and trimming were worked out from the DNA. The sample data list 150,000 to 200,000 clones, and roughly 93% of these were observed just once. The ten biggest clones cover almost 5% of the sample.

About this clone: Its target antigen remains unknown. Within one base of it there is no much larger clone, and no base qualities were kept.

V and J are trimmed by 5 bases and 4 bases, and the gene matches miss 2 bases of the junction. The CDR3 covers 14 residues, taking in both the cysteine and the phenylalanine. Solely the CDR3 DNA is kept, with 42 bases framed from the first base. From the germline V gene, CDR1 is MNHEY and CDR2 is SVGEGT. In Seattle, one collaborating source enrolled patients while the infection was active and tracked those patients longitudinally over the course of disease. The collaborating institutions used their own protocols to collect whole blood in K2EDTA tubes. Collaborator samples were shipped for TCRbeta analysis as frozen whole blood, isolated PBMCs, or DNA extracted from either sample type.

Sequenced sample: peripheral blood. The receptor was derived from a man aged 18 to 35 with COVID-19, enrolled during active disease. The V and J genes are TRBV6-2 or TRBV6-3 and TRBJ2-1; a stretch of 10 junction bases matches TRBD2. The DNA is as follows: TGTGCCAGCAGTAGGACTAGCGGTTACAATGAGCAGTTCTTC. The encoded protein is CASSRTSGYNEQFF.